What follows is one T cell receptor beta chain and its context. This specimen comes from a study of blood T cell repertoires in COVID-19. As for the study in general: Italy, Spain and the United States were the sources of the convalescent and acute COVID-19 samples.

Using immunoSEQ multiplex PCR, the repertoire was profiled, and TCRdb retains in-frame clones only, with some absent. The table shows around 90,000 clones, with about 92% occurring only once. Trimming removed 5 bases from V and 4 bases from J, with 14 bases in between. Germline V CDR1 and CDR2: SGHAT, FQNNGV. This CDR3 has 14 residues. The specimen sequenced was peripheral blood. The V and J genes are TRBV11-2 and TRBJ1-1, with D perhaps matching TRBD1 (5 bases). The sequence came from a woman aged 60 to 75 with active COVID-19. As DNA, the CDR3 is TGTGCCAGCAGCCTGCCGGGGGGAGGCACTGAAGCTTTCTTT. It is translated as CASSLPGGGTEAFF.